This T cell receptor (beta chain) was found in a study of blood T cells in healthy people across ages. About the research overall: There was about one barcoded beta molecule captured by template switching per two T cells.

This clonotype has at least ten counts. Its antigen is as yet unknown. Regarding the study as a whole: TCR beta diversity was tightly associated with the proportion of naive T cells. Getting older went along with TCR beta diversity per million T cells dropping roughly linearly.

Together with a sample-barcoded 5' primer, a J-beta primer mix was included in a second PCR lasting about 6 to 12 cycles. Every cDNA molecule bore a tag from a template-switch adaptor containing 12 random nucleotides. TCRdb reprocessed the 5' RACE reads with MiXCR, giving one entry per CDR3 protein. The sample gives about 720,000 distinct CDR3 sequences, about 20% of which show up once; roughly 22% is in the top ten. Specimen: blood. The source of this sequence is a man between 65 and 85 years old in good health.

In nucleotides, the CDR3 is TGCAGCGTAACCGCAGGGGGAGAAGAGACCCAGTACTTC. It yields the protein CSVTAGGEETQYF. This sequence joins TRBV29-1 and TRBJ2-5; TRBD1 aligns across 7 bases. CDR1 is SQVTM, CDR2 ANQGSEA, per germline. V dropped 6 bases and J dropped 3; count of bases not matched to a gene: 7. The CDR3 loop spans 13 amino acids.